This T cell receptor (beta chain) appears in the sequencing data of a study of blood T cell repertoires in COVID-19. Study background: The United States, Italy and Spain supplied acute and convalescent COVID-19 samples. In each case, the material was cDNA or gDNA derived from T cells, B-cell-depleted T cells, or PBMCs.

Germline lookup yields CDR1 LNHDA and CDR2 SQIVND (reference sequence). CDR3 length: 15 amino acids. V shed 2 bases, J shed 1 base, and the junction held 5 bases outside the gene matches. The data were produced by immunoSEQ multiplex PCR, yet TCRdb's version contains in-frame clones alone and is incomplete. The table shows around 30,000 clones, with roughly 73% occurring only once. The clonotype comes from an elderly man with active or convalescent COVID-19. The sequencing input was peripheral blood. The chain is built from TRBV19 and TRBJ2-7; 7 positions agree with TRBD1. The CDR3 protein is CASSIRTGESYEQYF. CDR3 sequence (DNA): TGTGCCAGTAGTATAAGGACAGGCGAATCCTACGAGCAGTACTTC.